Below, 25 T cell receptor beta chains from the same sample are listed, as sequenced in a study of T cell responses to AZD1222 COVID-19 vaccine. Method: immunoSEQ multiplex PCR; TCRdb's copy keeps in-frame clones and lacks some. The top ten hold over 8% of the sample, which has about 130,000 clones, 90% to 95% seen once. Sequences were derived from peripheral blood, sampled on day 0 of AZD1222 vaccination. These receptors were taken from an adult in good health.

This clone was observed once. V is TRBV5-1 and J is TRBJ1-2; a possible D gene is TRBD1 (6 bases). The CDR3 is 14 amino acids. V gave up 4 bases and J gave up 2 bases, with 12 bases separating them. Germline V gives CDR1 SGHRS, CDR2 YFSETQ. The CDR3 DNA reads as TGCGCCAGCAGCCCTCGGACAGAGAACTATGGCTACACCTTC. Its translation: CASSPRTENYGYTF.

This sequence joins TRBV2 and TRBJ2-3; D remains ambiguous. Germline-derived CDR1 and CDR2 are SNHLY and FYNNEI. The CDR3 has 15 residues. V was clipped by 1 base and J by 2 bases, with 10 bases between them. In DNA form, the CDR3 reads TGTGCCAGCAGTGAAGGGTTACGGGTCACAGATACGCAGTATTTT. Translating gives CASSEGLRVTDTQYF.

This chain connects TRBV7-5 to TRBJ2-3; the table assigns TRBD1, which was not confirmed against the DNA. TRBV7-5 is flagged as a pseudogene. The CDR3 has 14 residues. In DNA form, the CDR3 reads TGTGCCAGAAGCTTGACAGCTAGCACAGATACGCAGTATTTT. Protein sequence: CARSLTASTDTQYF.

V usage is TRBV4-3 and J usage is TRBJ2-1; TRBD2 matches at 11 bases. In germline, CDR1 is LGHNA, CDR2 YSLEER. The ends lost 3 bases at V and 3 bases at J; junction bases unmatched: 4. The CDR3 covers 16 residues. In DNA form, the CDR3 reads TGCGCCAGCAGCCACGCGACTAGCGGGGACTACAATGAGCAGTTCTTC. It encodes CASSHATSGDYNEQFF.

This clone was seen a single time. The V call is TRBV6-1, the J call TRBJ2-6; D remains unclear. The germline V gene has CDR1 MNHNS and CDR2 SASEGT. CDR3 size: 14 residues. Between the trimmed V and J ends, which lost 2 bases and 3 bases, there was a span of 5 bases. DNA for the CDR3: TGTGCCAGCAGTGAAAGGGTTGGGGCCAACGTCCTGACTTTC. This translates into CASSERVGANVLTF.

This chain uses TRBV11-3 with TRBJ2-3; TRBD2 matches at 8 bases. After removal of 1 base from V and 0 bases from J, the junction contained 12 bases not matched to a gene. This CDR3 contains 19 residues. Germline V CDR1 and CDR2: SGHNT, YENEEA. The CDR3 sequence: CASSLGGITSGHSTDTQYF. As DNA, the CDR3 is TGTGCCAGCAGCTTAGGGGGCATTACTAGCGGACATAGCACAGATACGCAGTATTTT.

The chain carries TRBV7-2 and TRBJ2-1; 7 bases are shared with TRBD2. This CDR3 spans 11 amino acids. J gave up 13 bases and V 4 bases, and 4 bases lay outside the gene matches. Per germline, CDR1 SGHTA and CDR2 FQGNSA. The CDR3 sequence is CASSSGGFQFF. For the CDR3, the DNA is TGTGCCAGCAGCTCGGGGGGATTTCAGTTCTTC.

This chain connects TRBV10-3 to TRBJ2-3, with 10 bases fitting TRBD1. Germline CDR1 ENHRY, CDR2 SYGVKD. The CDR3 runs 16 residues. The J segment lost 4 bases and the V segment lost 6 bases, leaving 10 bases of the junction unmatched. In DNA, the CDR3 is TGTGCCATCAGGCCGGGACAGGGGATAATGGCAGATACGCAGTATTTT. This gives the protein CAIRPGQGIMADTQYF.

The chain employs TRBV4-3 and TRBJ1-2; D is unclear. Germline-derived CDR1 and CDR2 are LGHNA and YSLEER. This CDR3 comprises 16 residues. V was shortened by 0 bases and J by 4 bases, with 15 bases between the two germline ends. This chain's CDR3 is CASSQERSGGAYGYTF. DNA for the CDR3: TGCGCCAGCAGCCAAGAGCGATCAGGTGGAGCCTATGGCTACACCTTC.

The V and J genes are TRBV19 and TRBJ2-1, with a possible D match to TRBD2 (6 bases). Per the germline V gene, CDR1 is LNHDA and CDR2 is SQIVND (reference sequence). V lost 5 bases and J 3 bases, leaving 17 bases between the germline ends. The CDR3 spans 16 residues. The chain's CDR3 is CASSPADAGLYNEQFF. The DNA of the CDR3 is TGTGCCAGTAGTCCGGCCGATGCGGGGCTCTACAATGAGCAGTTCTTC.

V usage is TRBV5-8 and J usage is TRBJ2-3, with D perhaps being TRBD1 or TRBD2 (5 bases each). Germline V gives CDR1 SGHTS, CDR2 YDEGEE. The CDR3 loop spans 14 amino acids. Trimming took off 4 bases at V and 5 bases at J, with 14 bases between the two ends. The CDR3 loop is CASSIGTFQDTQYF. The CDR3 DNA sequence: TGTGCCAGCAGCATCGGGACCTTCCAAGATACGCAGTATTTT.

This chain links TRBV10-2 with TRBJ2-7, with D perhaps TRBD2 (6 bases). Germline V gene lookup returns CDR1 WSHSY and CDR2 SAAADI. The V end was cut by 6 bases, the J end by 0 bases, with 15 bases between. CDR3 size: 15 residues. This chain's CDR3 is CASRGGTLSSYEQYF. The CDR3 DNA reads as TGCGCCAGCAGGGGCGGGACGCTCAGCTCCTACGAGCAGTACTTC.

The rearrangement joins TRBV30 to TRBJ1-3; D unresolved. The CDR3 contains 13 residues. The ends were cut back, 2 bases at V and 0 bases at J, with 5 bases in the middle. The germline CDR1 and CDR2 sequences are GTSNPN and SVGIG (reference sequence). CDR3 DNA sequence: TGTGCCTGGAGTACATACTCTGGAAACACCATATATTTT. As protein: CAWSTYSGNTIYF.

V usage is TRBV7-9 and J usage is TRBJ2-2; D is possibly TRBD1 or TRBD2 (5 bases each). The CDR3 extends over 17 amino acids. Trimming cost V 5 bases and J 5 bases, with 21 bases left between them. Germline CDR1 SEHNR, CDR2 FQNEAQ (reference sequence). The CDR3 reads CASSALRTRDPTGELFF. The CDR3 bases are TGTGCCAGCAGCGCCCTCCGCACCCGGGACCCAACCGGGGAGCTGTTTTTT.

The genes are TRBV7-9 and TRBJ2-7; tentative D call: TRBD2 (6 bases). Germline-derived CDR1 and CDR2 are SEHNR and FQNEAQ (reference sequence). The CDR3 contains 13 residues. V dropped 5 bases and J dropped 0 bases, with 8 bases sitting between them. The CDR3 region has the DNA TGTGCCAGCAGCACGGGACTCTCCTACGAGCAGTACTTC. Translation gives CASSTGLSYEQYF.

V usage is TRBV5-6 and J usage is TRBJ2-7; possible D gene TRBD1, 6 bases. V was shortened by 4 bases and J by 3 bases, with 8 bases between the two germline ends. CDR1 is SGHDT and CDR2 is YYEEEE in the germline V gene. The CDR3 runs to 12 residues. The CDR3, as DNA: TGTGCCAGCAGCGCGACAGGCTACGAGCAGTACTTC. This encodes CASSATGYEQYF.

The chain joins TRBV5-8 to TRBJ1-4, with D possibly TRBD1 on 5 matching bases. Germline CDR1 and CDR2: SGHTS and YDEGEE. The V end lost 1 base, the J end lost 7 bases, and 20 bases lay between the germline ends. The CDR3 runs to 17 residues. In nucleotides, the CDR3 is TGTGCCAGCAGCTTGTGGCGTGGTGTGGGGCGGGGTGAAAAACTGTTTTTT. Translated: CASSLWRGVGRGEKLFF.

This clone has a single count. The CDR3 is CASFAGNTIYF. The CDR3 DNA reads as TGTGCCAGTTTTGCCGGAAACACCATATATTTT. The V and J genes are TRBV19 and TRBJ1-3, with D unresolved. Germline V CDR1 and CDR2: LNHDA, SQIVND (reference sequence). Trimming removed 8 bases at V and 4 bases at J, with 6 bases between. The CDR3 totals 11 residues.

The rearrangement joins TRBV15 to TRBJ2-5; D unclear. CDR3 length: 14 residues. V lost 0 bases to trimming and J lost 3 bases, with 8 bases between them. Germline V gene sequence: CDR1 LNHNV, CDR2 YYDKDF (reference sequence). The CDR3 DNA is TGTGCCACCAGCAGAGATCCGGGTAAAGAGACCCAGTACTTC. It encodes CATSRDPGKETQYF.

This clone was seen once. The chain combines TRBV7-2 with TRBJ1-1; D not certain. Germline CDR1 reads SGHTA; CDR2 reads FQGNSA. This CDR3 has 16 amino acids. V gave up 4 bases and J gave up 1 base, with 16 bases separating them. CDR3 sequence (DNA): TGTGCCAGCAGCTCCCAAATACGGGTAAGGAACACTGAAGCTTTCTTT. This gives the protein CASSSQIRVRNTEAFF.

The rearrangement links TRBV7-9 to TRBJ2-1; no firm D call. CDR1 is SEHNR, CDR2 FQNEAQ, per germline (reference sequence). The CDR3 runs to 17 residues. The V end lost 3 bases, the J end lost 4 bases, and 19 bases lay between the germline ends. CDR3 amino acids: CASSFARPYARYNEQFF. Written as DNA, the CDR3 is TGTGCCAGCAGCTTCGCCCGACCCTACGCACGTTACAATGAGCAGTTCTTC.

The CDR3 region is CASSASRQGYNEQYF. For the CDR3, the DNA is TGTGCCAGCAGCGCGAGCCGACAGGGGTACAACGAGCAGTACTTC. The rearrangement links TRBV7-2 to TRBJ2-7; 8 bases match TRBD1. The CDR3 is 15 amino acids. The V and J ends lost 5 bases and 5 bases, in that order; junction bases with no gene match: 11. Germline-derived CDR1 and CDR2 are SGHTA and FQGNSA. Filled out from reference TRBV7-2 and TRBJ2-7, the complete variable domain reads GAGVSQSPSNKVTEKGKDVELRCDPISGHTALYWYRQSLGQGLEFLIYFQGNSAPDKSGLPSDRFSAERTGGSVSTLTIQRTQQEDSAVYLCASSASRQGYNEQYFGPGTRLTVT.

This chain connects TRBV6-5 to TRBJ2-4; D is perhaps TRBD1 (6 bases). This CDR3 contains 14 residues. Looked up from germline, CDR1 is MNHEY and CDR2 is SVGAGI. V was trimmed by 4 bases and J by 4 bases, leaving 11 bases between them. The CDR3 is CASSSPGQKNIQYF. CDR3 bases: TGTGCCAGCAGTTCCCCAGGACAGAAAAACATTCAGTACTTC.

This rearrangement joins TRBV6-1 to TRBJ2-1, with TRBD1 matching over 9 bases. CDR1 and CDR2 (germline): MNHNS, SASEGT. CDR3 length: 16 amino acids. The trim removed 4 bases at V and 2 bases at J, leaving 6 bases unmatched. The CDR3: CASSVPDRGPYNEQFF. CDR3 nucleotide sequence: TGTGCCAGCAGTGTACCGGACAGGGGTCCCTACAATGAGCAGTTCTTC.

The V and J genes are TRBV29-1 and TRBJ1-2, with D unresolved. Germline CDR1 SQVTM, CDR2 ANQGSEA. Deletions cut 5 bases from V and 8 bases from J, with 18 bases between. The CDR3 runs 13 residues. CDR3 nucleotides: TGCAGCGTTACCTCTTGGAGGGAGGTGGGCTACACCTTC. It specifies CSVTSWREVGYTF.